These 3 T cell receptor beta chains share one sample of origin, sequenced in a study of T cells in tuberculosis. Time point of the sample: new active TB diagnosis, blood taken before or within 7 days of starting treatment. Repertoires were generated with immunoSEQ multiplex PCR, while TCRdb's copy carries only in-frame clones and drops some. The repertoire holds roughly 32,000 clones, with over 85% as singletons. The source was PBMCs, collected at tuberculosis diagnosis. Receptors originate from an adult with tuberculosis.

This chain joins TRBV6-1 and TRBJ1-1; possibly TRBD1 for D (5 bases). Germline CDR1 is MNHNS and CDR2 is SASEGT. CDR3 length: 17 residues. Trimming shortened V by 1 base and J by 0 bases, and 15 bases separated the two germline ends. Written as DNA, the CDR3 is TGTGCCAGCAGTGAAGGTGGTTATGGACATCTGAACACTGAAGCTTTCTTT. Translating it yields CASSEGGYGHLNTEAFF.

The chain couples TRBV29-1 to TRBJ1-4, with D unclear. CDR1 SQVTM and CDR2 ANQGSEA come from the germline V gene. V lost 7 bases, J lost 7 bases, and 22 bases lay in between. This CDR3 is built from 15 residues. The CDR3 DNA sequence: TGCAGCGCCCGCCGCTCCGCGGCATTTAGTGAAAAACTGTTTTTT. Protein product: CSARRSAAFSEKLFF.

This chain connects TRBV19 to TRBJ2-3; D is perhaps TRBD1 (6 bases). The CDR3 spans 16 residues. Trimming removed 3 bases at V and 0 bases at J, with 13 bases between. Germline V gene data show CDR1 as LNHDA and CDR2 as SQIVND (reference sequence). CDR3 protein: CASSMNRASSTDTQYF. The CDR3 coding sequence is TGTGCCAGTAGTATGAACAGGGCGTCTAGCACAGATACGCAGTATTTT.